This is a list of T cell receptor beta chains from one sample in a study of T cells in Graves' hyperthyroidism and ophthalmopathy. A single record per CDR3 protein comes from TCRdb applying MiXCR to the multiplex PCR reads. The table shows 300,000 to 450,000 distinct CDR3 sequences, with around 13% occurring only once. The sequenced sample consisted of blood. Every receptor here comes from a woman aged 25 to 45 with Graves' ophthalmopathy. The CDR3 runs from the conserved cysteine through the conserved F or W. The D gene is left open where the match is weak. Clone size is shown for a subset of rows, as once, few, many or a class of expanded clone.

cdr3_aa cdr3_nt d_call v_call clone_size j_call
CSVESGQGYTGELFF TGCAGCGTTGAAAGTGGACAGGGGTACACCGGGGAGCTGTTTTTT TRBD1 TRBV29-1 many TRBJ2-2
CASSLSIRNGYTF TGTGCCAGCAGTTTATCGATTAGGAATGGCTACACCTTC . TRBV27 many TRBJ1-2
CASSGGLAGYTDTQYF TGTGCCAGCTCCGGGGGACTAGCGGGGTACACAGATACGCAGTATTTT TRBD2 TRBV2 . TRBJ2-3
CASSSGKSGANVLTF TGTGCCAGCAGCTCAGGGAAATCTGGGGCCAACGTCCTGACTTTC . TRBV12-3/TRBV12-4 many TRBJ2-6
CATSSMGRNTEAFF TGTGCCACCAGCTCGATGGGGCGGAACACTGAAGCTTTCTTT . TRBV12-3/TRBV12-4 . TRBJ1-1
CSPTDRSYSNQPQHF TGCAGCCCTACAGACAGATCCTATAGCAATCAGCCCCAGCATTTT . TRBV20-1 many TRBJ1-5
CATRKAASTDTQYF TGTGCCACCAGAAAGGCCGCCAGCACAGATACGCAGTATTTT . TRBV24-1 few TRBJ2-3
CASSAGTGRSNQPQHF TGTGCCAGCAGCGCCGGGACAGGGAGAAGCAATCAGCCCCAGCATTTT TRBD1 TRBV7-9 . TRBJ1-5
CASSSRAVYNEQFF TGTGCCAGCAGTTCCCGGGCCGTTTACAATGAGCAGTTCTTC . TRBV28 many TRBJ2-1
CASSLRGSARSGNTIYF TGTGCCAGCAGTTTAAGGGGGTCTGCACGCTCTGGAAACACCATATATTTT . TRBV28 . TRBJ1-3
CASSEAGAEKLFF TGTGCCAGCAGTGAAGCCGGGGCTGAAAAACTGTTTTTT . TRBV2 few TRBJ1-4
CASSTNEGGGETQYF TGTGCCAGCAGCACAAATGAGGGGGGTGGAGAGACCCAGTACTTC . TRBV6-1 many TRBJ2-5
CASSRGDTYGYTF TGTGCCAGCAGTCGAGGGGACACCTATGGCTACACCTTC . TRBV12-3/TRBV12-4 many TRBJ1-2
CASSTQGNEQFF TGTGCCAGCAGTACACAGGGGAATGAGCAGTTCTTC TRBD1 TRBV6-2/TRBV6-3 few TRBJ2-1
CASSAWGGETGELFF TGTGCCAGCAGCGCGTGGGGGGGGGAAACCGGGGAGCTGTTTTTT TRBD2 TRBV11-2 many TRBJ2-2
CSAIGTDEKLFF TGCAGTGCTATTGGGACAGATGAAAAACTGTTTTTT TRBD1 TRBV20-1 many TRBJ1-4
CASSTKPGGDYNSPLHF TGTGCCAGCAGCACAAAGCCCGGCGGAGACTATAATTCACCCCTCCACTTT . TRBV5-5 few TRBJ1-6
CASSLPDPNYGYTF TGTGCCAGCAGCTTGCCAGATCCTAACTATGGCTACACCTTC . TRBV7-9 few TRBJ1-2
CASTLSGLTDTQYF TGTGCCAGCACCCTATCGGGGCTCACAGATACGCAGTATTTT . TRBV12-3/TRBV12-4 many TRBJ2-3
CSASSAAGGRTGAFF TGCAGTGCTAGCAGCGCCGCCGGGGGCCGCACTGGAGCTTTCTTT . TRBV20-1 . TRBJ1-1
CASSGRLTDTQYF TGTGCCAGCAGCGGGAGACTCACAGATACGCAGTATTTT . TRBV11-2 many TRBJ2-3
CASSRRDGADTQYF TGTGCCAGCAGTCGTCGGGACGGCGCAGATACGCAGTATTTT . TRBV6-2/TRBV6-3 many TRBJ2-3